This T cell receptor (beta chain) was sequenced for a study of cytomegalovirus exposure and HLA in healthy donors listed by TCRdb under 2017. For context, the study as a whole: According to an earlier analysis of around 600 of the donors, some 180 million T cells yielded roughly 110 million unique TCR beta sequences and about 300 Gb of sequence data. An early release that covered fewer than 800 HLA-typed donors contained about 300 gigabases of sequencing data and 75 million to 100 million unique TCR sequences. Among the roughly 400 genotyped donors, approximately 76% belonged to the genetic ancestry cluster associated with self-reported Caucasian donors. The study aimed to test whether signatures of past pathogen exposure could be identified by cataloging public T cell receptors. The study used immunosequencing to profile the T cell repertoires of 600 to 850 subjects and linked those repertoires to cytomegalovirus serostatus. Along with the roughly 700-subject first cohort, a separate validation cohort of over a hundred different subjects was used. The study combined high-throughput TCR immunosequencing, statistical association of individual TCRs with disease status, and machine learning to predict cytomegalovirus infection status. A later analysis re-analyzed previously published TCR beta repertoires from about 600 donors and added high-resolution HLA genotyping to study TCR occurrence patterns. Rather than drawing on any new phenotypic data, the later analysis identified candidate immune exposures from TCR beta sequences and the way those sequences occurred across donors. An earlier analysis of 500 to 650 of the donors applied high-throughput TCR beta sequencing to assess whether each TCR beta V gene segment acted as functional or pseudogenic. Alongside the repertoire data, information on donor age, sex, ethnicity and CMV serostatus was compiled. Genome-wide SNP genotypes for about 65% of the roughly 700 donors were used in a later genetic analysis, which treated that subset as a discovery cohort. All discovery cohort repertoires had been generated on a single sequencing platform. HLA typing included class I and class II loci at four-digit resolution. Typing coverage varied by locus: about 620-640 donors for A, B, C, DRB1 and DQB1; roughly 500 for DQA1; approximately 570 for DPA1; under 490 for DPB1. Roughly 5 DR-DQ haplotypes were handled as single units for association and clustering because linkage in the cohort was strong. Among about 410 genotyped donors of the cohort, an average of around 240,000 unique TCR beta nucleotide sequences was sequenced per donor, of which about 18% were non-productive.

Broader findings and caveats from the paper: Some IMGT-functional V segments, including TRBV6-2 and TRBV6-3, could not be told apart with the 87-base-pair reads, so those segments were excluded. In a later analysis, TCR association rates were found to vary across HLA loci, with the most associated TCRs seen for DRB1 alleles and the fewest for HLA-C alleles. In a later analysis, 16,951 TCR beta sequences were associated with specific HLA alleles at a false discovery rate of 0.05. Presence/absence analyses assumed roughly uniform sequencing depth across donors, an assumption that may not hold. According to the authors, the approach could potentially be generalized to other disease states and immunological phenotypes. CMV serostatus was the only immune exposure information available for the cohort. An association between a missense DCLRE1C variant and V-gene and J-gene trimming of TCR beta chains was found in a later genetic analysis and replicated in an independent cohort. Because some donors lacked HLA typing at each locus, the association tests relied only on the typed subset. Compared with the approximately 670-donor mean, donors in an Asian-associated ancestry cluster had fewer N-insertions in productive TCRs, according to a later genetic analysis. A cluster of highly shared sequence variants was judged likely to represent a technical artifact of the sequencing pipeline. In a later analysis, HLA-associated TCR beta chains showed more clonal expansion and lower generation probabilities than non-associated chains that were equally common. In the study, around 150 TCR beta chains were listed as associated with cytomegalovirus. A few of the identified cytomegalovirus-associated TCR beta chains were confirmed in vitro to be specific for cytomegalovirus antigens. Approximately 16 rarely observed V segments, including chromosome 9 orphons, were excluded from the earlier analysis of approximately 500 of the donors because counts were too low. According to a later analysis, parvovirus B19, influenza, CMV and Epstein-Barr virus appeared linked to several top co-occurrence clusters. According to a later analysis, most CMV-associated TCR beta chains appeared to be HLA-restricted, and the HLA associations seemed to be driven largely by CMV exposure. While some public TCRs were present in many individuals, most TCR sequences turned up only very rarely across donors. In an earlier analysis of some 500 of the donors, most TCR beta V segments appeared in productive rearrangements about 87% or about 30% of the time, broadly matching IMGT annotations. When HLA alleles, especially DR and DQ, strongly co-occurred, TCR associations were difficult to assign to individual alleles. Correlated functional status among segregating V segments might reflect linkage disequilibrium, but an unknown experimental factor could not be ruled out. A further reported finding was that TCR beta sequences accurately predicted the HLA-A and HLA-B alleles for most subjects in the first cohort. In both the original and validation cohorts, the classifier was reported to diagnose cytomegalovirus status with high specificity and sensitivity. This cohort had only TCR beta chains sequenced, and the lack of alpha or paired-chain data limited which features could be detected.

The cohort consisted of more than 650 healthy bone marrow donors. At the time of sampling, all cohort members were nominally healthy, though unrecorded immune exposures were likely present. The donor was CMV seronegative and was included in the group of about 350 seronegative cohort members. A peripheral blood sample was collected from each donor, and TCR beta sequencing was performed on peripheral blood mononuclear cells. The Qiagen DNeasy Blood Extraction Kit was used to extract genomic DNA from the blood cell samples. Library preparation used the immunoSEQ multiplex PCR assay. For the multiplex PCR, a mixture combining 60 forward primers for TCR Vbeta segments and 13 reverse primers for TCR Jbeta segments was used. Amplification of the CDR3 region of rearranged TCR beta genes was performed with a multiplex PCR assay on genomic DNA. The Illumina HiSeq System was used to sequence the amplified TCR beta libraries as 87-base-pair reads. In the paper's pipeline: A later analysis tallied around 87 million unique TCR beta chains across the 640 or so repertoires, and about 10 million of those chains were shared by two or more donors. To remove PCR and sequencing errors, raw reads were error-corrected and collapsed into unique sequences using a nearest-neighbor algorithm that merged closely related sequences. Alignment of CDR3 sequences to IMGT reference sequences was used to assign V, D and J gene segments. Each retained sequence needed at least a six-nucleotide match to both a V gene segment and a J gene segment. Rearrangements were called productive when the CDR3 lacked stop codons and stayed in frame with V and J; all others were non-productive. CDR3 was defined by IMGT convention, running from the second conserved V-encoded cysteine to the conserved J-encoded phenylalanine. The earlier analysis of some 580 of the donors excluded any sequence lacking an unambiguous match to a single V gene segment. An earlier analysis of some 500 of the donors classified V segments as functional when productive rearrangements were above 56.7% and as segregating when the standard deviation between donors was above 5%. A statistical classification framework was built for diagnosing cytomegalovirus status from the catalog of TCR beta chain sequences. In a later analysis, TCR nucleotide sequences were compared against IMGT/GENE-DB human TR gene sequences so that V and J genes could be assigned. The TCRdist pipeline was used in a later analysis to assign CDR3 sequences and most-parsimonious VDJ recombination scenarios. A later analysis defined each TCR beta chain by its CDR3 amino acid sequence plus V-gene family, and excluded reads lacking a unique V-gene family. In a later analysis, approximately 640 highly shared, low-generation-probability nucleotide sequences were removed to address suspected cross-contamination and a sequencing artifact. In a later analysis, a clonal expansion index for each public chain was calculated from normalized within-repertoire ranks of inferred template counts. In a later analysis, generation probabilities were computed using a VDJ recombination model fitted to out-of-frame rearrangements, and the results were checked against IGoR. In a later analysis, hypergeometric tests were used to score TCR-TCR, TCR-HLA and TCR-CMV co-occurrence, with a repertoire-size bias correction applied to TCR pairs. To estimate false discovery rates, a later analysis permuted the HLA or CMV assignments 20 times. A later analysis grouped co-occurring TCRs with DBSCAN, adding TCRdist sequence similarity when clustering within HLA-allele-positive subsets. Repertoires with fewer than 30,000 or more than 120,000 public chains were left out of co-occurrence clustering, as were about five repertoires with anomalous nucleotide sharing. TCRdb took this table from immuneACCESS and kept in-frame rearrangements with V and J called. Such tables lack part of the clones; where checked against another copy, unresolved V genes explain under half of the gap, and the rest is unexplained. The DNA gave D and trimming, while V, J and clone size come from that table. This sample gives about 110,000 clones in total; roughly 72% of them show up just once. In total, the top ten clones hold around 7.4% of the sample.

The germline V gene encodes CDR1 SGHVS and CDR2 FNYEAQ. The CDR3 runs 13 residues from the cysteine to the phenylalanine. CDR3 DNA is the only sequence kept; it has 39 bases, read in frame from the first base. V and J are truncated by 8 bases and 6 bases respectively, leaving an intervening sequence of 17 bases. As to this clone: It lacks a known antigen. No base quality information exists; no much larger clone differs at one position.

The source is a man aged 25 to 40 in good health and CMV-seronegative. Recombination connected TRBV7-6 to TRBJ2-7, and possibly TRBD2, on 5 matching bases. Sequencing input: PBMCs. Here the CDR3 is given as CASGSAGGSEQYF. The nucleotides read TGTGCCAGCGGGTCGGCAGGAGGCTCCGAGCAGTACTTC.